This is a list of T cell receptor beta chains from one sample in a study of cytomegalovirus exposure and HLA in healthy donors. TCRdb's copy holds only in-frame clones and misses some; the assay was immunoSEQ multiplex PCR. The repertoire holds around 200,000 clones, with 70% to 80% as singletons. Sequencing was performed on PBMCs. These receptor sequences come from a woman aged 60-75 years in good health and CMV-seropositive. Both conserved end residues are part of each CDR3. The D gene is left open where the match is weak. A clone size is listed for some rows: how often the clone was seen (once, few, many), or a class if it is expanded.

.	once	14	TRBV7-2	TRBJ2-3	TGTGCCAGCAGCTTAGCCTCTCGAGGGGGAACGCAGTATTTT	CASSLASRGGTQYF
TRBD2	.	17	TRBV15	TRBJ2-2	TGTGCCACCAGCAGAGATCTGGGACTAGCGAATACCGGGGAGCTGTTTTTT	CATSRDLGLANTGELFF
TRBD1	.	15	TRBV7-9	TRBJ2-2	TGTGCCAGCAGCCGGGGACAGGGCTACACCGGGGAGCTGTTTTTT	CASSRGQGYTGELFF
TRBD2	.	14	TRBV7-2	TRBJ2-7	TGTGCCAGCAGCTTCACGGGGGGGCATTACGAGCAGTACTTC	CASSFTGGHYEQYF
.	once	16	TRBV18	TRBJ1-5	TGTGCCAGCTCACCCCGAGCTGGCCCCTCTACAGGGCCCCAGCATTTT	CASSPRAGPSTGPQHF
TRBD1	.	16	TRBV7-7	TRBJ2-1	TGTGCCAGCAGCTTAGGGCCCGGGACAGGAGGCAATGAGCAGTTCTTC	CASSLGPGTGGNEQFF
.	.	14	TRBV5-5	TRBJ1-4	TGTGCCAGCAGCTTATCAGGGGTGAATGAAAAACTGTTTTTT	CASSLSGVNEKLFF
.	.	10	TRBV2	TRBJ2-7	TGTGCCAGCAGTGCCTCCGAGCAGTACTTC	CASSASEQYF
.	.	13	TRBV7-2	TRBJ1-4	TGTGCCAGCAGCGCCCAGGGAGGGGGAAAACTGTTTTTT	CASSAQGGGKLFF
TRBD1	.	13	TRBV2	TRBJ2-7	TGTGCCAGCAGTGTCGACAGGGGGCCCGAGCAGTACTTC	CASSVDRGPEQYF
TRBD2	.	17	TRBV2	TRBJ2-5	TGTGCCAGCAGTGGTCGACTAGCGGGGGCCCTACCAGAGACCCAGTACTTC	CASSGRLAGALPETQYF
.	.	16	TRBV5-4	TRBJ2-1	TGTGCCAGCAGCCTGGAGGGACAGAATATCTACAATGAGCAGTTCTTC	CASSLEGQNIYNEQFF
TRBD1	.	16	TRBV28	TRBJ2-7	TGTGCCAGCAGTTATGGGTTAAGGGACAGATCCTACGAGCAGTACTTC	CASSYGLRDRSYEQYF
.	.	12	TRBV5-1	TRBJ2-3	TGCGCCAGCAGTTTACCAGGAGATACGCAGTATTTT	CASSLPGDTQYF
TRBD1	.	14	TRBV7-9	TRBJ1-1	TGTTCCAGCAGCTTACAGGGGGCGAGGACTGAAGCTTTCTTT	CSSSLQGARTEAFF
TRBD1	.	16	TRBV5-5	TRBJ1-1	TGTGCCAGCAGGGTAGGACAGGGGGGACGGGACACTGAAGCTTTCTTT	CASRVGQGGRDTEAFF
.	.	15	TRBV28	TRBJ1-4	TGTGCCAGCAGTTTCCTTGGACAGACTAATGAAAAACTGTTTTTT	CASSFLGQTNEKLFF
TRBD1	.	17	TRBV5-1	TRBJ2-3	TGCGCCAGCAGCTACCGGGACAGGGGGCCAAGCACAGATACGCAGTATTTT	CASSYRDRGPSTDTQYF
.	.	14	TRBV2	TRBJ2-7	TGTGCCAGCACCTCATTGGGGGGCTCCTACGAGCAGTACTTC	CASTSLGGSYEQYF
TRBD1	.	14	TRBV5-4	TRBJ1-2	TGTGCCAGCAGTTCCCGGGACAGGGGGCGCGGCTACACCTTC	CASSSRDRGRGYTF
.	few	11	TRBV7-8	TRBJ2-7	TGTGCCAGCAGCCCCCACTACGAGCAGTACTTC	CASSPHYEQYF
TRBD1	.	13	TRBV30	TRBJ2-7	TGTGCCTGGGCCGGGGGACAGGCCTACGAGCAGTACTTC	CAWAGGQAYEQYF
.	.	13	TRBV7-9	TRBJ1-5	TGTGCCAGCAGCGCCCTAGAAGGGGGGGGTTGGCATTTT	CASSALEGGGWHF
.	.	15	TRBV14	TRBJ1-1	TGTGCCAGCAGCCCGTCGTGGGGCGCGAACACTGAAGCTTTCTTT	CASSPSWGANTEAFF
.	.	13	TRBV10-2	TRBJ2-5	TGCGCCAGCAGATTAAGCGGCCAAGAGACCCAGTACTTC	CASRLSGQETQYF
.	once	15	TRBV30	TRBJ2-1	TGTGCCTGGAGTGAAAGGGGGGACTACTTCAATGAGCAGTTCTTC	CAWSERGDYFNEQFF
.	.	15	TRBV6-5	TRBJ2-5	TGTGCCAGCACAAACTCAGGGGGGAAAGCAGAGACCCAGTACTTC	CASTNSGGKAETQYF
TRBD1	.	16	TRBV18	TRBJ2-5	TGTGCCAGCTCACCCCCCCGACAGGGGGGCGGGGAGACCCAGTACTTC	CASSPPRQGGGETQYF
.	.	15	TRBV5-4	TRBJ1-3	TGTGCCAGCAGCCGGGACACCCAGTCTGGAAACACCATATATTTT	CASSRDTQSGNTIYF
.	once	12	TRBV2	TRBJ2-3	TGTGCCAGCAGTGAATATAGCGATACGCAGTATTTT	CASSEYSDTQYF
TRBD2	.	15	TRBV11-2	TRBJ2-1	TGTGCCAGCAGCTCTTTAGCGGGGGGTTACAATGAGCAGTTCTTC	CASSSLAGGYNEQFF